Each of the 25 T cell receptor beta chains below was sequenced from the same sample in a study of cytomegalovirus exposure and HLA in healthy donors. Generated by immunoSEQ multiplex PCR, the TCRdb table keeps only in-frame clones and is missing some. The table lists roughly 300,000 clones, 87% of them singletons. Input material: PBMCs. These receptors were obtained from a woman aged 25 to 45 in good health and CMV-seropositive.

The V and J genes are TRBV9 and TRBJ1-6; TRBD1 might be the D (5 bases). V lost 0 bases, J lost 6 bases, and 16 bases lay in between. Germline V gene lookup returns CDR1 SGDLS and CDR2 YYNGEE. The CDR3 loop spans 17 amino acids. DNA of the CDR3: TGTGCCAGCAGCGTAGCCCCGGAGGTCCAGGGTAATTCACCCCTCCACTTT. Translation gives CASSVAPEVQGNSPLHF. The full variable domain, in which reference TRBV9 and TRBJ1-6 provide the parts outside the CDR3, is DSGVTQTPKHLITATGQRVTLRCSPRSGDLSVYWYQQSLDQGLQFLIQYYNGEERAKGNILERFSAQQFPDLHSELNLSSLELGDSALYFCASSVAPEVQGNSPLHFGNGTRLTVT.

J is TRBJ1-6 and V is TRBV13; TRBD1 matches 9 bases. In germline, CDR1 is PRHDT, CDR2 FYEKMQ (reference sequence). V lost 5 bases to trimming and J lost 6 bases; unmatched junction nucleotides: 8. This CDR3 has 16 amino acids. The CDR3 loop reads CASSRDRVITNSPLHF. The CDR3 nucleotides read TGTGCCAGCAGCCGGGACAGGGTAATTACTAATTCACCCCTCCACTTT.

This clone showed up just once. This chain joins TRBV6-5 and TRBJ2-3, with 9 bases identical to TRBD1. Germline trimming cut 8 bases from V and 5 bases from J; bases unmatched to any gene: 5. The germline gives CDR1 MNHEY, CDR2 SVGAGI. The length of the CDR3 is 13 residues. The CDR3, as DNA: TGTGCCAGCTTAGGACAGGGGTTAGATACGCAGTATTTT. It yields the protein CASLGQGLDTQYF.

CDR3 in amino acids: CASSLTEPSGNTIYF. CDR3 in DNA: TGTGCCAGCAGCCTTACAGAGCCTTCTGGAAACACCATATATTTT. The gene calls are TRBV4-2 and TRBJ1-3, with D hard to call. Trimming pared 4 bases from V and 1 base from J, leaving 11 bases between. The CDR3 is 15 residues long. Germline loops: CDR1 LGHNA, CDR2 YNFKEQ.

V gene TRBV7-9 combines with J gene TRBJ2-3; D may match TRBD1 or TRBD2 (6 bases each). V lost 5 bases, J lost 0 bases, and 18 bases lay in between. In germline, CDR1 is SEHNR, CDR2 FQNEAQ (reference sequence). The CDR3 is made up of 17 amino acids. The DNA for the CDR3 is TGTGCCAGCAGCCCTATAAGGGGGGCGGTTAGCACAGATACGCAGTATTTT. It codes for CASSPIRGAVSTDTQYF.

The chain is built from TRBV6-1 and TRBJ1-2; a weak D match, TRBD1 (6 bases). Trimming left V 2 bases short and J 3 bases short, with 25 bases between. Germline-derived CDR1 and CDR2 are MNHNS and SASEGT. The CDR3 is 19 amino acids. The CDR3 DNA reads as TGTGCCAGCAGTGAACGGCTACAGGGAGCGCTCCGGAGTCACTATGGCTACACCTTC. It is translated as CASSERLQGALRSHYGYTF.

This rearrangement joins TRBV9 to TRBJ1-1; D may be TRBD1 (6 bases). This CDR3 is built from 16 residues. V lost 2 bases and J 0 bases, leaving 14 bases between the germline ends. Germline V lookup: CDR1 SGDLS, CDR2 YYNGEE. The CDR3 sequence: CASSVLDSRMNTEAFF. The CDR3 DNA reads TGTGCCAGCAGCGTTTTGGACAGCCGAATGAACACTGAAGCTTTCTTT.

The chain links TRBV7-2 to TRBJ1-4; 8 bases agree with TRBD1. J lost 8 bases, V lost 5 bases, and 7 bases had no gene match. There are 14 residues in the CDR3. Germline V gives CDR1 SGHTA, CDR2 FQGNSA. DNA for the CDR3: TGTGCCAGCAGCCCCGGACAGGGTGGGGAAAAACTGTTTTTT. Its translation is CASSPGQGGEKLFF.

The chain uses TRBV14 and TRBJ2-3, with D perhaps matching TRBD2 (6 bases). Germline values: CDR1 SGHDN, CDR2 FVKESK. The CDR3 contains 15 residues. V shed 5 bases and J shed 3 bases, with 15 bases lying between them. CDR3 nucleotides: TGTGCCAGCAGCGTTAGGTCGGGACTGACAGATACGCAGTATTTT. It is translated as CASSVRSGLTDTQYF.

V is TRBV11-3 and J is TRBJ2-3; D ambiguous. This CDR3 is 12 amino acids long. Germline V gene lookup returns CDR1 SGHNT and CDR2 YENEEA. Trimming pared 4 bases from V and 6 bases from J, leaving 8 bases between. In DNA form, the CDR3 reads TGTGCCAGCAGCTCCCGACTTGATACGCAGTATTTT. Residues: CASSSRLDTQYF.

The chain links TRBV9 to TRBJ1-4; D not certain. The V end lost 1 base, the J end lost 3 bases, and 4 bases lay between the germline ends. This CDR3 is 13 amino acids long. Per germline, CDR1 SGDLS and CDR2 YYNGEE. DNA for the CDR3: TGTGCCAGCAGCGTAACGCCTAATGAAAAACTGTTTTTT. Translating gives CASSVTPNEKLFF.

This clone was detected a few times. The chain joins TRBV7-9 to TRBJ1-2; D may be TRBD1 (5 bases). Trimming took 5 bases from V and 5 from J, leaving 12 bases between them. The germline V gene has CDR1 SEHNR and CDR2 FQNEAQ (reference sequence). The CDR3 sequence is 13 residues long. In DNA, the CDR3 is TGTGCCAGCAGCGGTGGGACTGATTATGGCTACACCTTC. Protein product: CASSGGTDYGYTF.

The V gene is TRBV7-3, the J gene TRBJ2-5; 7 nucleotides align to TRBD1. The CDR3 covers 15 residues. V dropped 6 bases and J dropped 5; count of bases not matched to a gene: 12. Germline lookup yields CDR1 SGHTA and CDR2 FQGTGA. CDR3 nucleotides: TGTGCCAGCAGTAAGGGCAGGGGGTTGGAGGAGACCCAGTACTTC. Translation: CASSKGRGLEETQYF. Combining the CDR3 with reference TRBV7-3 and TRBJ2-5 gives the whole variable domain GAGVSQTPSNKVTEKGKYVELRCDPISGHTALYWYRQSLGQGPEFLIYFQGTGAADDSGLPNDRFFAVRPEGSVSTLKIQRTERGDSAVYLCASSKGRGLEETQYFGPGTRLLVL.

The chain joins TRBV11-3 to TRBJ2-1; D might be TRBD1 (5 bases). V was trimmed by 5 bases and J by 9 bases, leaving 11 bases between them. Germline V CDR1 and CDR2: SGHNT, YENEEA. There are 12 residues in the CDR3. The CDR3 nucleotides read TGTGCCAGCAGCCCATCTAGGGGTGAGCAGTTCTTC. Translation gives CASSPSRGEQFF. The whole variable domain, filled in from reference TRBV11-3 and TRBJ2-1, reads EAGVVQSPRYKIIEKKQPVAFWCNPISGHNTLYWYLQNLGQGPELLIRYENEEAVDDSQLPKDRFSAERLKGVDSTLKIQPAELGDSAVYLCASSPSRGEQFFGPGTRLTVL.

The rearrangement uses TRBV6-5 and TRBJ1-6; D gene ambiguous. The germline gives CDR1 MNHEY, CDR2 SVGAGI. This CDR3 is built from 13 residues. Trimming removed 3 bases at V and 8 bases at J, with 8 bases between. CDR3: CASSYFGDSPLHF. As DNA, the CDR3 is TGTGCCAGCAGTTATTTCGGGGATTCACCCCTCCACTTT.

This chain links TRBV30 with TRBJ1-4; TRBD1 is a possible D gene (5 bases). Germline assignment: CDR1 GTSNPN and CDR2 SVGIG (reference sequence). Between the trimmed V and J ends, which lost 4 bases and 6 bases, there was a span of 9 bases. The CDR3 is made up of 12 amino acids. The CDR3 sequence: CAWTGNDEKLFF. The CDR3 DNA sequence: TGTGCCTGGACAGGGAATGATGAAAAACTGTTTTTT.

This chain joins TRBV27 and TRBJ2-3; D is unresolved. Trimming removed 1 base at V and 1 base at J, with 3 bases between. CDR1 is MNHEY and CDR2 is SMNVEV in the germline V gene (reference sequence). The CDR3 runs 13 residues. The CDR3 DNA follows: TGTGCCAGCAGTTTATATCGCACAGATACGCAGTATTTT. Translating gives CASSLYRTDTQYF.

The chain uses TRBV2 and TRBJ2-2; TRBD2 might be the D (6 bases). Trimming took off 3 bases at V and 2 bases at J, with 13 bases between the two ends. Germline-derived CDR1 and CDR2 are SNHLY and FYNNEI. CDR3 length: 16 amino acids. CDR3 in amino acids: CASSDSRDSNTGELFF. For the CDR3, the DNA is TGTGCCAGCAGTGATTCCCGGGACTCTAACACCGGGGAGCTGTTTTTT.

V and J are TRBV30 and TRBJ2-7; TRBD2 agrees at 9 bases. CDR1 GTSNPN and CDR2 SVGIG come from the germline V gene (reference sequence). The CDR3 extends over 13 amino acids. The V segment lost 5 bases and the J segment 3 bases; nucleotides outside the gene matches: 5. CDR3 bases: TGTGCCTGGTCGGCGGGGGGGCGCTACGAGCAGTACTTC. This codes for CAWSAGGRYEQYF.

The chain carries TRBV27 and TRBJ2-7; D gene ambiguous. This CDR3 has 14 residues. The V gene lost 5 bases and the J gene lost 5 bases, with 16 bases spanning the gap. In germline, CDR1 is MNHEY, CDR2 SMNVEV (reference sequence). The CDR3 here is CASSRRPSGHEQYF. In nucleotides, the CDR3 is TGTGCCAGCAGTAGGCGACCCTCAGGCCACGAGCAGTACTTC.

The CDR3 bases are TGTGCCAGCAGTGGGGATACGGTCCCGTCCTACGAGCAGTACTTC. Amino acids: CASSGDTVPSYEQYF. The V call is TRBV28, the J call TRBJ2-7, with D unclear. Germline V gene sequence: CDR1 MDHEN, CDR2 SYDVKM. The CDR3 spans 15 residues. V lost 5 bases, J lost 1 base, and 15 bases lay in between.

V gene TRBV11-2 combines with J gene TRBJ2-4, with TRBD2 matching over 7 bases. The germline gives CDR1 SGHAT, CDR2 FQNNGV. Trimming cost V 6 bases and J 7 bases; bases outside gene matches: 6. The CDR3 extends over 13 amino acids. CDR3 residues: CASRPLGGNIQYF. The DNA for the CDR3 is TGTGCCAGCAGACCCTTGGGGGGGAACATTCAGTACTTC.

About this clone: Other DNA sequences in this specimen translate into the identical CDR3. The rearrangement uses TRBV27 and TRBJ1-1; D is uncertain. The germline V gene has CDR1 MNHEY and CDR2 SMNVEV (reference sequence). This CDR3 is built from 12 residues. Trimming took 3 bases from V and 5 from J, leaving 7 bases between them. CDR3 DNA sequence: TGTGCCAGCAGTTTTCGTGGGACTGAAGCTTTCTTT. Amino acid sequence: CASSFRGTEAFF.

The chain couples TRBV4-3 to TRBJ2-1; 7 positions match TRBD1. Germline CDR1 LGHNA, CDR2 YSLEER. Trimming took 0 bases from V and 9 from J; bases not matched to a gene: 11. This CDR3 has 16 residues. The CDR3 here is CASSQEGTASSGEQFF. The CDR3 DNA follows: TGCGCCAGCAGCCAAGAGGGGACAGCCTCAAGTGGTGAGCAGTTCTTC.

This rearrangement joins TRBV5-4 to TRBJ1-3; D is ambiguous. V was shortened by 5 bases and J by 4 bases, with 10 bases between the two germline ends. Germline CDR1 SGHNT, CDR2 YYREEE (reference sequence). CDR3 size: 13 residues. CDR3 sequence: CASSGGTGNTIYF. CDR3 nucleotide sequence: TGTGCCAGCAGTGGAGGCACCGGAAACACCATATATTTT.